This TCR beta chain originates from a study of CD8 T cells in Susac syndrome. The CDR3 has 14 residues. CDR1 is SGHAT and CDR2 is FQNNGV in the germline V gene. Trimming took 2 bases from V and 0 from J, leaving 5 bases between them. CD8+ and CD4+ T cells taken from blood had their TCR beta sequenced. The multiple sclerosis controls comprised treatment-naive patients whose relapsing-remitting disease was stable or active. TEMRA cells were enriched by FACS, and CD4+ and CD8+ T cells were negatively isolated. The authors reverse transcribed 0.5 to 1 ug RNA with random hexamers. immunoSEQ multiplex PCR amplified TCR beta CDR3 across 54 Vbeta, 13 Jbeta. Each CDR3 protein is one row after TCRdb ran MiXCR on the immunoSEQ multiplex PCR reads. The sample has approximately 71,000 distinct CDR3 sequences; nearly 96% are singletons.

The receptor was derived from a human donor with multiple sclerosis. The genes are TRBV11-2 and TRBJ1-5; D not resolved. Sequenced input: CD4+ T cells from PBMCs. As DNA, the CDR3 is TGTGCCAGCAGCTTAATGGATAGCAATCAGCCCCAGCATTTT. Translated: CASSLMDSNQPQHF.